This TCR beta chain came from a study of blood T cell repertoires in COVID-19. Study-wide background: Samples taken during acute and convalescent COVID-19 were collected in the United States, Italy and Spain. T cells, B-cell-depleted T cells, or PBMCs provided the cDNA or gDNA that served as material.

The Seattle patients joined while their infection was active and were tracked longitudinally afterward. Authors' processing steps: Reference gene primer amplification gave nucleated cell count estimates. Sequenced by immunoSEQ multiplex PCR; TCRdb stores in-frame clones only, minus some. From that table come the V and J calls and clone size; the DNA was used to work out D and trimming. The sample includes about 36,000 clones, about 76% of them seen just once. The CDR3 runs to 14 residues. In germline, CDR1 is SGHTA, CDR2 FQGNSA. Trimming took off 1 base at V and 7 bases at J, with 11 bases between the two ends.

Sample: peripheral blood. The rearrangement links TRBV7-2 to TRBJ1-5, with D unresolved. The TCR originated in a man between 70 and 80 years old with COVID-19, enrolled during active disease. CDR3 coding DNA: TGTGCCAGCAGCTTAGAGTGGGGAGGACAGCCCCAGCATTTT. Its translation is CASSLEWGGQPQHF.